This passage covers 2 T cell receptor beta chains from one sample sequenced in a study of CD8 T cells in ankylosing spondylitis. Points from the study as a whole: A TCR beta motif of under ten highly homologous variants appeared characteristic of ankylosing spondylitis blood.

TCRdb re-called the 5' RACE reads with MiXCR, one entry per CDR3 protein. Here the sample spans 200,000 to 250,000 distinct CDR3 sequences, more than 5.5% being singletons. These TCRs are of unknown antigen specificity. The sample taken for sequencing was blood, either unsorted or a sorted T cell fraction (not recorded which). The receptor source for this set is a male donor with ankylosing spondylitis.

This clonotype showed up many times. The rearrangement links TRBV24-1 to TRBJ2-5; 7 bases agree with TRBD1. The V gene end was trimmed by 1 base and the J gene end by 5 bases; junction bases not matched to a gene: 3. Germline loops: CDR1 KGHDR, CDR2 SFDVKD. The CDR3 consists of 14 residues. The DNA for the CDR3 is TGTGCCACCAGTGATTTTCCCAGGGGGGAGACCCAGTACTTC. Translating gives CATSDFPRGETQYF.

This clonotype has ten or more counts. V gene TRBV7-2 combines with J gene TRBJ1-1; 7 bases are shared with TRBD1. V shed 5 bases and J 6 bases; nucleotides not matched to a gene: 15. CDR1 and CDR2 from the germline V gene are SGHTA and FQGNSA. The CDR3 consists of 16 residues. CDR3 amino acids: CASSPMGGGSGAEAFF. As DNA, the CDR3 is TGTGCCAGCAGCCCTATGGGAGGGGGCTCGGGGGCTGAAGCTTTCTTT.